Listed here are 17 T cell receptor beta chains from one sample, sequenced in a study of control samples from healthy donors and cancer patients. The method was immunoSEQ multiplex PCR; TCRdb's version includes in-frame clones alone and lacks a portion of them. The sample has about 150,000 clones, more than 90% seen once. Sequenced material: blood. The receptor set was obtained from a man aged 25-40 years in good health.

CDR3 amino acids: CASSFLNTEAFF. The CDR3 coding sequence is TGTGCCAGCAGTTTCCTGAACACTGAAGCTTTCTTT. The V and J genes are TRBV28 and TRBJ1-1; D not certain. CDR1 and CDR2 from the germline V gene are MDHEN and SYDVKM. The CDR3 has 12 amino acids. V was cut by 3 bases and J by 0 bases, with 2 bases left in between.

The sample holds one count of this clone. The chain combines TRBV5-1 with TRBJ2-7; D might be TRBD1 (6 bases). The CDR3 has 14 amino acids. V lost 4 bases to trimming and J lost 2 bases, with 13 bases between them. The germline V gene encodes CDR1 SGHRS and CDR2 YFSETQ. The CDR3 nucleotides are TGCGCCAGCAGCCGAGGGCCAGGGGCCTACGAGCAGTACTTC. Translated, it gives CASSRGPGAYEQYF.

The chain is built from TRBV5-8 and TRBJ1-5, with no clear D. Germline V gene lookup returns CDR1 SGHTS and CDR2 YDEGEE. The CDR3 runs 13 residues. Trimming left V 5 bases short and J 6 bases short, with 12 bases between. The CDR3 spells CASRYVHGQPQHF. CDR3 in DNA: TGTGCCAGCAGATATGTCCACGGTCAGCCCCAGCATTTT. The full variable domain, with the rest looked up from reference TRBV5-8 and TRBJ1-5, is EAGVTQSPTHLIKTRGQQATLRCSPISGHTSVYWYQQALGLGLQFLLWYDEGEERNRGNFPPRFSGRQFPNYSSELNVNALELEDSALYLCASRYVHGQPQHFGDGTRLSIL.

J is TRBJ1-6 and V is TRBV11-2; D is unclear. The CDR3 has 15 amino acids. V was pared by 1 base and J by 7 bases, with 11 bases between. The germline V gene has CDR1 SGHAT and CDR2 FQNNGV. The CDR3, as DNA: TGTGCCAGCAGCTTAGTTGCGCGGCGCAATTCACCCCTCCACTTT. It encodes CASSLVARRNSPLHF.

This rearrangement joins TRBV7-9 to TRBJ2-7; TRBD2 might be the D (6 bases). Between the trimmed V and J ends, which lost 2 bases and 3 bases, there was a span of 8 bases. Germline V gives CDR1 SEHNR, CDR2 FQNEAQ (reference sequence). This CDR3 has 13 amino acids. CDR3 sequence: CASSLSGDYEQYF. The CDR3 coding sequence is TGTGCCAGCAGCTTATCGGGGGACTACGAGCAGTACTTC.

V and J are TRBV5-1 and TRBJ1-1; the D gene is possibly TRBD1 (6 bases). There are 14 residues in the CDR3. Germline V lookup: CDR1 SGHRS, CDR2 YFSETQ. The V gene lost 7 bases and the J gene lost 5 bases, with 18 bases spanning the gap. This chain's CDR3 is CASSTQGPKTEAFF. The CDR3 region has the DNA TGCGCCAGCTCAACACAGGGACCAAAAACTGAAGCTTTCTTT.

J is TRBJ2-7 and V is TRBV18; D remains ambiguous. Germline V gives CDR1 KGHSH, CDR2 LQKENI. The CDR3 is 13 amino acids. Trimming took 0 bases from V and 3 from J, leaving 6 bases between them. The CDR3: CASSPPVGYEQYF. The DNA for the CDR3 is TGTGCCAGCTCACCACCGGTCGGCTACGAGCAGTACTTC.

The chain is built from TRBV24-1 and TRBJ2-1; D is undetermined. The V gene lost 0 bases and the J gene lost 7 bases, with 0 bases spanning the gap. The CDR3 extends over 11 amino acids. The germline V gene encodes CDR1 KGHDR and CDR2 SFDVKD. In DNA form, the CDR3 reads TGTGCCACCAGTGATTTGAATGAGCAGTTCTTC. Translated: CATSDLNEQFF.

The rearrangement uses TRBV7-6 and TRBJ1-2, with D possibly being TRBD1 (5 bases). This CDR3 has 14 amino acids. CDR1 and CDR2 from the germline V gene are SGHVS and FNYEAQ. V was pared by 3 bases and J by 4 bases, with 12 bases between. This CDR3 is CASSLGVMGYGYTF. The CDR3 DNA follows: TGTGCCAGCAGCTTGGGGGTTATGGGCTATGGCTACACCTTC.

J is TRBJ2-4 and V is TRBV19; perhaps TRBD1 as D (5 bases). Per the germline V gene, CDR1 is LNHDA and CDR2 is SQIVND (reference sequence). The CDR3 is made up of 15 amino acids. V gave up 7 bases and J gave up 14 bases, with 27 bases separating them. CDR3 coding DNA: TGTGCCAGTACCTCTAACCCCCAGGGAAGGGGTGAAAAGTACTTC. It codes for CASTSNPQGRGEKYF. Together with reference TRBV19 and TRBJ2-4, the CDR3 gives the full variable domain: DGGITQSPKYLFRKEGQNVTLSCEQNLNHDAMYWYRQDPGQGLRLIYYSQIVNDFQKGDIAEGYSVSREKKESFPLTVTSAQKNPTAFYLCASTSNPQGRGEKYFGAGTRLSVL.

The chain links TRBV14 to TRBJ2-6; D not resolved. Germline CDR1 reads SGHDN; CDR2 reads FVKESK. The CDR3 loop spans 15 amino acids. Trimming took off 3 bases at V and 4 bases at J, with 10 bases between the two ends. The CDR3 loop is CASSQGQWGANVLTF. DNA of the CDR3: TGTGCCAGCAGCCAGGGCCAGTGGGGGGCCAACGTCCTGACTTTC.

This chain links TRBV6-5 with TRBJ2-1, with TRBD2 matching 8 bases. From germline, CDR1 is MNHEY and CDR2 SVGAGI. The CDR3 has 12 amino acids. Losses at the gene ends were 6 bases for V and 9 bases for J; bases not matched to a gene: 4. The CDR3 loop is CASSSTSAEQFF. CDR3 in DNA: TGTGCCAGCAGCTCGACTAGCGCTGAGCAGTTCTTC.

This chain joins TRBV20-1 and TRBJ1-3, with unresolved D. V lost 0 bases, J lost 4 bases, and 1 base lay in between. The CDR3 spans 11 residues. Germline V gives CDR1 DFQATT, CDR2 SNEGSKA (reference sequence). The CDR3 region is CSARDGNTIYF. The CDR3 DNA reads TGCAGTGCTAGAGACGGAAACACCATATATTTT.

V usage is TRBV19 and J usage is TRBJ2-1, with D tentatively TRBD2 (5 bases). CDR1 LNHDA and CDR2 SQIVND come from the germline V gene (reference sequence). This CDR3 contains 12 residues. V was pared by 6 bases and J by 8 bases, with 11 bases between. CDR3 in DNA: TGTGCCAGTAGGTCACTAGGCGATGAGCAGTTCTTC. This encodes CASRSLGDEQFF.

The gene calls are TRBV5-1 and TRBJ2-1; TRBD1 agrees at 8 bases. Looked up from germline, CDR1 is SGHRS and CDR2 is YFSETQ. This CDR3 region has 15 residues. Trimming removed 2 bases from V and 6 bases from J; junction bases left unmatched: 7. CDR3 region: CASSLRTGNGNEQFF. The CDR3 DNA reads as TGCGCCAGCAGCTTACGGACAGGGAACGGCAATGAGCAGTTCTTC.

This clone was picked up a small number of times. The gene calls are TRBV5-1 and TRBJ2-3, with D possibly being TRBD1 or TRBD2 (6 bases each). The CDR3 has 14 amino acids. Germline CDR1 is SGHRS and CDR2 is YFSETQ. Trimming took off 3 bases at V and 6 bases at J, with 14 bases between the two ends. Here the CDR3 DNA reads TGCGCCAGCAGCTCACGACTAGGGGGGGATACGCAGTATTTT. It yields the protein CASSSRLGGDTQYF.

As regards this clone: Being one base from a much bigger clone, this may be a read error. The chain couples TRBV13 to TRBJ2-7; perhaps D is TRBD1 or TRBD2 (5 bases each). Per the germline V gene, CDR1 is PRHDT and CDR2 is FYEKMQ (reference sequence). V lost 3 bases and J lost 1, with 7 bases in between. The CDR3 is 13 residues long. The CDR3 bases are TGTGCCAGCAGCTTCGGGGCTTCCTACGAGCAGTACTTC. It encodes CASSFGASYEQYF.